Below are 22 T cell receptor beta chains sequenced from a single sample in a study of OX40 agonist ivuxolimab in advanced cancers. TCRdb's table, derived via immunoSEQ multiplex PCR, lists solely in-frame clones and lacks some. The sample holds about 48,000 clones, 80% to 90% seen once. The sequenced sample was CD4+ or CD8+ T cells sorted from blood, obtained in a trial of the OX40 agonist ivuxolimab. The receptors stem from an adult with an advanced solid tumor such as melanoma, head and neck, liver or kidney cancer.

J is TRBJ1-5 and V is TRBV6-6, with D hard to call. V lost 4 bases and J 1 base, leaving 8 bases between the germline ends. The CDR3 totals 14 residues. The germline CDR1 and CDR2 sequences are MNHNY and SVGAGI (reference sequence). CDR3 sequence: CASSSLVSNQPQHF. The CDR3 region has the DNA TGTGCCAGCAGTTCCCTGGTGAGCAATCAGCCCCAGCATTTT.

The gene calls are TRBV15 and TRBJ2-1; 7 bases agree with TRBD2. The J segment lost 7 bases and the V segment lost 2 bases, leaving 5 bases of the junction unmatched. The germline V gene has CDR1 LNHNV and CDR2 YYDKDF (reference sequence). The CDR3 length is 14 residues. DNA of the CDR3: TGTGCCACCAGCAGACTAGCGGACGGGAATGAGCAGTTCTTC. Translating it yields CATSRLADGNEQFF.

CDR3 nucleotide sequence: TGTGCCAGCAGCCTCGGGGGTCGATTGGGGATCGGGGAGACCCAGTACTTC. Protein sequence: CASSLGGRLGIGETQYF. The V and J genes are TRBV14 and TRBJ2-5; a possible D gene is TRBD2 (6 bases). The CDR3 extends over 17 amino acids. Germline values: CDR1 SGHDN, CDR2 FVKESK. Deletions cut 4 bases from V and 5 bases from J, with 23 bases between.

The chain uses TRBV5-1 and TRBJ2-7; 9 bases are shared with TRBD2. J lost 5 bases, V lost 3 bases, and 12 bases had no gene match. The CDR3 has 16 residues. Germline V gene lookup returns CDR1 SGHRS and CDR2 YFSETQ. The CDR3 bases are TGCGCCAGCAGCTCCGGGGTAGCGGGAGTAGTGAACGAGCAGTACTTC. Translating it yields CASSSGVAGVVNEQYF.

The chain is built from TRBV6-1 and TRBJ2-7, with 7 bases fitting TRBD1. The CDR3 has 14 residues. Germline CDR1 and CDR2: MNHNS and SASEGT. J was trimmed by 2 bases and V by 5 bases; bases with no gene match: 6. In DNA, the CDR3 is TGTGCCAGCAGTTCCGACAGGGCCGCCTACGAGCAGTACTTC. This encodes CASSSDRAAYEQYF.

V usage is TRBV27 and J usage is TRBJ2-7, with TRBD1 matching over 10 bases. Germline loops: CDR1 MNHEY, CDR2 SMNVEV (reference sequence). Unmatched junction bases numbered 9, after V lost 3 bases and J lost 4 bases. The CDR3 is 16 amino acids. CDR3 in DNA: TGTGCCAGCAGTTTTTCCCCCGGGACAGGGGTATACGAGCAGTACTTC. It codes for CASSFSPGTGVYEQYF.

The chain recombines TRBV4-1 with TRBJ2-3; TRBD2 agrees at 13 bases. The J segment lost 8 bases and the V segment lost 1 base, leaving 12 bases of the junction unmatched. The germline CDR1 and CDR2 sequences are MGHRA and YSYEKL. CDR3 size: 18 residues. Here the CDR3 DNA reads TGCGCCAGCAGCCAAGCCCCCAAACTAGCGGGAGGGGGCCTTACGCAGTATTTT. It translates to CASSQAPKLAGGGLTQYF.

The V call is TRBV7-8, the J call TRBJ2-5, with D tentatively TRBD1 (5 bases). V was cut by 2 bases and J by 5 bases, with 15 bases left in between. Germline V CDR1 and CDR2: SGHVS, FQNEAQ. The CDR3 is 15 residues long. In DNA form, the CDR3 reads TGTGCCAGCAGCTTAATAGCTCCCCCAGGGGAGACCCAGTACTTC. It codes for CASSLIAPPGETQYF.

The rearrangement links TRBV7-9 to TRBJ2-5; 8 bases line up with TRBD2. CDR1 is SEHNR, CDR2 FQNEAQ, per germline (reference sequence). The V and J ends lost 5 bases and 0 bases, in that order; junction bases with no gene match: 14. This CDR3 is built from 18 residues. The CDR3 spells CASSPGVAGPTHQETQYF. CDR3 nucleotides: TGTGCCAGCAGCCCGGGGGTAGCGGGACCTACCCACCAAGAGACCCAGTACTTC.

This clone was recorded a few times. The chain employs TRBV5-1 and TRBJ1-1; 7 bases are a match to TRBD1. CDR1 SGHRS and CDR2 YFSETQ come from the germline V gene. This CDR3 has 15 amino acids. Trimming took 1 base from V and 0 from J; bases not matched to a gene: 3. The CDR3 reads CASSLTTGMNTEAFF. CDR3 DNA: TGCGCCAGCAGCTTGACGACAGGGATGAACACTGAAGCTTTCTTT.

The rearrangement links TRBV5-6 to TRBJ2-1; TRBD2 agrees at 10 bases. After removal of 4 bases from V and 4 bases from J, the junction contained 8 bases not matched to a gene. The CDR3 sequence is 16 residues long. Germline V gene data show CDR1 as SGHDT and CDR2 as YYEEEE. In DNA form, the CDR3 reads TGTGCCAGCAGCCCTGCGGGACTAGCGAGGTACAATGAGCAGTTCTTC. Encoded protein: CASSPAGLARYNEQFF.

The genes are TRBV21-1 and TRBJ2-3; TRBD2 was called by the table and not checked on the DNA. TRBV21-1 is a pseudogene locus. This CDR3 has 17 amino acids. The CDR3 region is CASSKSELAGVGDTQYF. The CDR3 DNA reads as TGTGCCAGCAGCAAATCCGAACTAGCGGGAGTTGGAGATACGCAGTATTTT.

V gene TRBV6-5 combines with J gene TRBJ2-4; 8 bases fit TRBD1. The CDR3 totals 13 residues. The junction had 5 bases not matched to a gene; V was cut back by 5 bases and J by 8 bases. Per the germline V gene, CDR1 is MNHEY and CDR2 is SVGAGI. In nucleotides, the CDR3 is TGTGCCAGCAGTGCAGGGGGCGCGGACATTCAGTACTTC. This encodes CASSAGGADIQYF.

The chain couples TRBV4-1 to TRBJ2-1; 8 nucleotides line up with TRBD2. Germline V gene lookup returns CDR1 MGHRA and CDR2 YSYEKL. The CDR3 sequence is 14 residues long. Trimming took 3 bases from V and 8 from J; bases not matched to a gene: 6. CDR3: CASSHLSGSYEQFF. For the CDR3, the DNA is TGCGCCAGCAGCCATCTGAGCGGGAGCTATGAGCAGTTCTTC.

The chain uses TRBV28 and TRBJ1-4; D ambiguous. V was cut by 7 bases and J by 13 bases, with 19 bases left in between. Germline values: CDR1 MDHEN, CDR2 SYDVKM. This CDR3 has 13 amino acids. CDR3 in amino acids: CASKEGSSEVLFF. CDR3 DNA: TGTGCCAGCAAGGAGGGATCCAGCGAAGTACTGTTTTTT.

V is TRBV5-1 and J is TRBJ2-4; 7 nucleotides agree with TRBD1. This CDR3 spans 15 amino acids. From germline, CDR1 is SGHRS and CDR2 YFSETQ. V dropped 5 bases and J dropped 6; count of bases not matched to a gene: 11. The CDR3 DNA sequence: TGCGCCAGCAGGGCCGACAGGGCGAGTGGAAACATTCAGTACTTC. It specifies CASRADRASGNIQYF.

The chain joins TRBV5-1 to TRBJ1-1, with D possibly TRBD1 on 6 matching bases. V was trimmed by 3 bases and J by 1 base, leaving 10 bases between them. CDR1 and CDR2 from the germline V gene are SGHRS and YFSETQ. The CDR3 has 14 residues. The CDR3 protein is CASSWATGNTEAFF. The CDR3 DNA reads as TGCGCCAGCAGCTGGGCGACAGGGAACACTGAAGCTTTCTTT.

In this sample, this clone turned up once. The rearrangement uses TRBV7-2 and TRBJ2-7; TRBD1 agrees at 9 bases. J lost 4 bases, V lost 0 bases, and 10 bases had no gene match. The V gene's germline CDR1 is SGHTA and CDR2 FQGNSA. CDR3 length equals 17 residues. The DNA of the CDR3 is TGTGCCAGCAGCTTAGCGGGACAGGGCAATCTAGCTTACGAGCAGTACTTC. Translated: CASSLAGQGNLAYEQYF.

The CDR3 region has the DNA TGTGCCAGCAGCTTAGGGGGACTAGCGGGATTCACAGATACGCAGTATTTT. As protein: CASSLGGLAGFTDTQYF. The V call is TRBV7-2, the J call TRBJ2-3; 13 nucleotides line up with TRBD2. Trimming cost V 1 base and J 2 bases; bases outside gene matches: 3. The germline gives CDR1 SGHTA, CDR2 FQGNSA. This CDR3 contains 17 residues.

This chain links TRBV6-6 with TRBJ2-1; D may be TRBD1 or TRBD2 (5 bases each). Germline values: CDR1 MNHNY, CDR2 SVGAGI (reference sequence). The V and J ends lost 6 bases and 9 bases respectively, with 15 bases between them. There are 13 residues in the CDR3. The CDR3 protein is CASSNRGFSEQFF. The CDR3 bases are TGTGCCAGCAGCAACCGGGGCTTTAGTGAGCAGTTCTTC.

The gene calls are TRBV11-3 and TRBJ1-1; 9 bases align to TRBD1. Trimming at V came to 5 bases and at J to 6 bases, leaving 13 bases not matched to a gene. This CDR3 is 16 amino acids long. CDR1 is SGHNT and CDR2 is YENEEA in the germline V gene. CDR3 bases: TGTGCCAGCAGCCCTGGACAGGGGATCGATTTTGCTGAAGCTTTCTTT. As protein: CASSPGQGIDFAEAFF.

The V and J genes are TRBV6-5 and TRBJ2-5; TRBD2 matches at 7 bases. V shed 6 bases, J shed 7 bases, and the junction held 8 bases outside the gene matches. The CDR3 is made up of 13 amino acids. The V gene's germline CDR1 is MNHEY and CDR2 SVGAGI. The CDR3 DNA reads as TGTGCCAGCAGGCCAACTAGCGTGGGGACCCAGTACTTC. Amino acid sequence: CASRPTSVGTQYF.